These 5 T cell receptor beta chains originate from one sample sequenced in a study of cytomegalovirus exposure and HLA in healthy donors. The PCR used 60 Vbeta and 13 Jbeta primers. TCRdb's copy holds only in-frame clones and misses some; the assay was immunoSEQ multiplex PCR. The repertoire holds approximately 50,000 clones, with around 52% as singletons. Material: PBMCs. These receptors were taken from a human donor in good health.

The chain recombines TRBV7-9 with TRBJ1-1, with 7 bases that match TRBD1. V was clipped by 5 bases and J by 5 bases; unmatched bases: 5. Per germline, CDR1 SEHNR and CDR2 FQNEAQ (reference sequence). The CDR3 totals 13 residues. The CDR3 protein is CASSTQGETEAFF. The CDR3 coding sequence is TGTGCCAGCAGCACCCAGGGGGAGACTGAAGCTTTCTTT.

The rearrangement joins TRBV6-1 to TRBJ1-2; 7 nucleotides agree with TRBD1. The CDR3 length is 14 residues. Germline V gives CDR1 MNHNS, CDR2 SASEGT. J gave up 1 base and V 7 bases, and 6 bases lay outside the gene matches. DNA of the CDR3: TGTGCCAGCACCTGGACAGGTTATAACTATGGCTACACCTTC. Translated, it gives CASTWTGYNYGYTF.

This rearrangement joins TRBV7-8 to TRBJ1-1; 8 nucleotides agree with TRBD1. The J segment lost 3 bases and the V segment lost 2 bases, leaving 2 bases of the junction unmatched. The length of the CDR3 is 14 residues. Germline V CDR1 and CDR2: SGHVS, FQNEAQ. CDR3: CASSLQGAYTEAFF. In DNA, the CDR3 is TGTGCCAGCAGCTTACAGGGGGCGTACACTGAAGCTTTCTTT.

The CDR3 protein is CANSGTGQTNYGYTF. The DNA of the CDR3 is TGTGCCAACTCCGGGACAGGGCAGACTAACTATGGCTACACCTTC. The chain recombines TRBV10-3 with TRBJ1-2; 9 bases are shared with TRBD1. In germline, CDR1 is ENHRY, CDR2 SYGVKD. After removal of 10 bases from V and 0 bases from J, the junction contained 9 bases not matched to a gene. This CDR3 contains 15 residues.

This chain uses TRBV6-5 with TRBJ1-1; no firm D call. Germline-derived CDR1 and CDR2 are MNHEY and SVGAGI. Deletions cut 6 bases from V and 10 bases from J, with 15 bases between. The CDR3 has 12 amino acids. The CDR3 DNA reads TGTGCCAGCAGAGTCACCCGGGAGACAGCTTTCTTT. This encodes CASRVTRETAFF.